This T cell receptor (beta chain) was recorded in a study of beta chain features in type 1 diabetes. V lost 4 bases and J 3 bases, leaving 9 bases between the germline ends. The CDR3 extends over 13 amino acids. Germline lookup yields CDR1 SNHLY and CDR2 FYNNEI. Of the isolated RNA, all was reverse transcribed, and so the sequenced material was expressed TCRB transcripts. Sequencing used immunoSEQ multiplex PCR; TCRdb keeps in-frame clones, though not all of them. The data show around 300,000 clones, with about 7.8% seen just once and more than 0.9% held by the top ten. General study results and limits: For type 1 diabetes patients, VDJ junctions showed fewer insertions and more deletions. There was a possibility that cDNA sequencing over-represented cells with high TCR expression.

This clone was counted only a few times. Its antigen remains unidentified. The chain has TRBV2 and TRBJ1-1, with D possibly being TRBD1 (5 bases). Sequencing used central memory CD4+ T cells from blood. The sequence derives from a woman under 30 in good health. Here the CDR3 reads CASSVGVDTEAFF. In nucleotides, the CDR3 is TGTGCCAGCAGTGTAGGGGTCGACACTGAAGCTTTCTTT.